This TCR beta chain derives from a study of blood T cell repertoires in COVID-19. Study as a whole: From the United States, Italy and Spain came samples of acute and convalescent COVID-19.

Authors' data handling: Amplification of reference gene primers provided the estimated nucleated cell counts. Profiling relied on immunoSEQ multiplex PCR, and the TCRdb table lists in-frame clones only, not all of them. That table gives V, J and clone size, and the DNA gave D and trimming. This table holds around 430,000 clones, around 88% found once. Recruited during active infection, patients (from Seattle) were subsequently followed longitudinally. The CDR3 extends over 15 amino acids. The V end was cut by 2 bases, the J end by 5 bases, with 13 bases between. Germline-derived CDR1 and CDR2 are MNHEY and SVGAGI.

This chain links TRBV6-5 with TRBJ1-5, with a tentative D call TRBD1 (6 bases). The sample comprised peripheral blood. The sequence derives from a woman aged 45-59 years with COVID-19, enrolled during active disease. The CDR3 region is CASSYQSTGDQPQHF. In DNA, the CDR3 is TGTGCCAGCAGTTACCAATCGACAGGAGATCAGCCCCAGCATTTT.